The present T cell receptor beta chain was sequenced within a study of blood T cell repertoires in COVID-19 (TCRdb year 2020). Regarding the research as a whole: Samples from collaborators originated in the United States, Italy and Spain and spanned both the acute and convalescent phases of COVID-19. A freely available public database, intended as a resource for researchers studying the immune response to SARS-CoV-2, is where the repertoires were released. Deeply sampled blood TCRbeta repertoires from subjects exposed to, actively infected with, or recovered from COVID-19 were included in the dataset. Where available, HLA class I and class II types were obtained from metadata supplied by the sample provider rather than from assay-based typing. The prospective study material was composed of cDNA or gDNA derived from T cells, B-cell-depleted T cells, or PBMCs. The samples were drawn from the first 160 participants of the ongoing ImmuneRACE study and from some 1,300 subjects provided by 6 global collaborators. The sample metadata nearly always contained a de-identified subject ID, COVID-19 status, age in years and sex. Here is what the overall study found, with its caveats: Clinical and demographic metadata were provided uncurated, with the amount varying by source and participant.

Turning to this clone: Its antigen is unknown. It has no much larger one-base neighbor in the sample; base qualities were not kept.

In Seattle, one collaborating source enrolled patients while the infection was active and tracked those patients longitudinally over the course of disease. Collaborating institutions collected whole blood in K2EDTA tubes following their own protocols. For TCRbeta analysis, collaborators shipped samples as frozen whole blood, isolated PBMCs, or DNA extracted from either of those sample types. V loses 5 bases at its end and J loses 2 bases; junction bases beyond the gene matches: 10. The CDR3 runs 17 amino acids, cysteine and phenylalanine included. Just CDR3 DNA is preserved here, 51 bases in frame from base 1. From a lookup of the germline V gene (reference sequence), CDR1 and CDR2 are MNHNY and SVGAGI. TCRbeta CDR3 regions were amplified from genomic DNA by means of the immunoSEQ Assay, a bias-controlled multiplex PCR. As for how the authors treated the data: Nucleated cell counts per sample were estimated from amplification of reference gene primers within the assay. To quantify the absolute abundance of each unique TCRbeta CDR3 rearrangement, sequence reads were collapsed and filtered. Productive Simpson clonality was computed per sample as the square root of Simpson's diversity index over productive rearrangements. TCRdb mirrors the immuneACCESS table, restricted to in-frame sequences. Some clones are absent from its copies; in checked studies, under half trace to an unresolved V gene, and the reason for the others is unknown. V and J calls and clone size are given by that table; D and trimming were obtained from the DNA. Within this sample are about 250,000 clones, with approximately 85% of them counted one time only. The ten largest clones take up 5% to 6.5% of the sample.

This sequence uses TRBV6-6 and TRBJ2-5; TRBD2 fits 11 bases in the junction. The clonotype comes from a man between 50 and 59 years old with COVID-19, enrolled during active disease. The sequenced material came from peripheral blood. The DNA sequence follows: TGTGCCAGCAGTCCCTCATTAACTAGCGGGAGTCAAGAGACCCAGTACTTC. Translated, it reads CASSPSLTSGSQETQYF.